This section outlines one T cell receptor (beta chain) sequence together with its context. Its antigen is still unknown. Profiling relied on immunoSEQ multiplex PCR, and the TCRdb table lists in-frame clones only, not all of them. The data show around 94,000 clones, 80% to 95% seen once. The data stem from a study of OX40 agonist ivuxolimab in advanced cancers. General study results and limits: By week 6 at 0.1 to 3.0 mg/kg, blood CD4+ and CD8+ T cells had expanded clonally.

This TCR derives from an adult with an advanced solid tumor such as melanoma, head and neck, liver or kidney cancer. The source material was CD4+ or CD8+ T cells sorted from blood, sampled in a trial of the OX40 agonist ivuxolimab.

The CDR3 here is CSVEGYLAGGRLVYNEQFF. As DNA, the CDR3 is TGCAGCGTTGAAGGGTATCTAGCGGGAGGGCGCCTGGTCTACAATGAGCAGTTCTTC. The gene calls are TRBV29-1 and TRBJ2-1; 12 nucleotides line up with TRBD2. The CDR3 loop spans 19 amino acids. Unmatched junction bases numbered 13, after V lost 1 base and J lost 3 bases. CDR1 SQVTM and CDR2 ANQGSEA come from the germline V gene.